What follows is one TCR beta chain and its context. Its antigen is undetermined. At the end of approximately 10 days of culture, CD4+ T cells were isolated. The data originate from a study of vaccination effects on CD4 cells after COVID-19. Assay: immunoSEQ multiplex PCR; the TCRdb copy retains only in-frame clones and omits some. The sample yields some 63,000 clones, approximately 70% seen once. Germline values: CDR1 SGHRS, CDR2 YFSETQ. Germline trimming cut 4 bases from V and 1 base from J; bases unmatched to any gene: 11. The CDR3 runs 18 residues. This chain uses TRBV5-1 with TRBJ2-2, with 9 bases lining up with TRBD1. The TCR comes from a human donor who had a prior SARS-CoV-2 infection. The source material was CD4+ T cells from PBMCs cultured without peptide, sampled before COVID-19 vaccination. CDR3 in DNA: TGCGCCAGCAGCCCCAAGGGGGGACAGGGAGAGAACACCGGGGAGCTGTTTTTT. Protein sequence: CASSPKGGQGENTGELFF.